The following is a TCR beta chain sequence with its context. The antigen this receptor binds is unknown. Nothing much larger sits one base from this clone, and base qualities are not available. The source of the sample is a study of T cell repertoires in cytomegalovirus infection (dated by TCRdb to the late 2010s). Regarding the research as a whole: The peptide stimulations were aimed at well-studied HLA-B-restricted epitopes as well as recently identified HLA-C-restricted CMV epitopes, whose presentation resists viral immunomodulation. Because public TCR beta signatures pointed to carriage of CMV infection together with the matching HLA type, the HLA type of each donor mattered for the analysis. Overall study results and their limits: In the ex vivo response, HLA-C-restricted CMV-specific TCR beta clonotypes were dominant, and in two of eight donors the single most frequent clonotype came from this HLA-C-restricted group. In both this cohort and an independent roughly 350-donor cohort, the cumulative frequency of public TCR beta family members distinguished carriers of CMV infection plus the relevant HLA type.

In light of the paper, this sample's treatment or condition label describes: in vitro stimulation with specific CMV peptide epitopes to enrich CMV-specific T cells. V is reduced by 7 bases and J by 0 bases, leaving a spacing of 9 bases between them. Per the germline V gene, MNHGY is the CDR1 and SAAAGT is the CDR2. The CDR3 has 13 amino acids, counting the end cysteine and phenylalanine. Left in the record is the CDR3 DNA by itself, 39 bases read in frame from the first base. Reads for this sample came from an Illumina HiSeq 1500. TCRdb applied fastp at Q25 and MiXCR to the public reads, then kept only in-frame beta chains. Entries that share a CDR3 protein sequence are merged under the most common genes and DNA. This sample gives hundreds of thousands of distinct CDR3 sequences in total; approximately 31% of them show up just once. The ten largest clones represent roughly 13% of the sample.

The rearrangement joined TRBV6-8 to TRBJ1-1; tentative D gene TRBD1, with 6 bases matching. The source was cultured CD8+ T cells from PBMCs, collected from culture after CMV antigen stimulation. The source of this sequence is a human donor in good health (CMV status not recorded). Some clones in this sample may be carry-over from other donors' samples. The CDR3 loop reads CASIDRLNTEAFF. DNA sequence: TGTGCCAGCATCGACAGGCTGAACACTGAAGCTTTCTTT.